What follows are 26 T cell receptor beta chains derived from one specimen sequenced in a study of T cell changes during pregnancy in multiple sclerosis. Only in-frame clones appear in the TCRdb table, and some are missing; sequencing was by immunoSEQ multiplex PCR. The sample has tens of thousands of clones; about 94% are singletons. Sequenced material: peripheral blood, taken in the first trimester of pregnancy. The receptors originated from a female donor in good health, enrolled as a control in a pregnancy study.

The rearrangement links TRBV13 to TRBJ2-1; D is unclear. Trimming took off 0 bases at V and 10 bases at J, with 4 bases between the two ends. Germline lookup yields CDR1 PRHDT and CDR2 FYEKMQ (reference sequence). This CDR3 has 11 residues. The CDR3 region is CASSLGLEQFF. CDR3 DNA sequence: TGTGCCAGCAGCTTAGGTCTAGAGCAGTTCTTC.

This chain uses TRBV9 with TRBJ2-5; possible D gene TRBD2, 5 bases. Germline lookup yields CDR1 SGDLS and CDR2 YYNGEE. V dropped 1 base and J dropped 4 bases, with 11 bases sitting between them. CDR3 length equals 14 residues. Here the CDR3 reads CASSVWGGGETQYF. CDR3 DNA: TGTGCCAGCAGCGTATGGGGTGGAGGAGAGACCCAGTACTTC.

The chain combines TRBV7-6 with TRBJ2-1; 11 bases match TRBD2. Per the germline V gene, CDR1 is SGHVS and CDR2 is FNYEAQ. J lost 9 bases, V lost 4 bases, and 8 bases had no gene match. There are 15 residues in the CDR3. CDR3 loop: CASSSNGLAGSEQFF. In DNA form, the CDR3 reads TGTGCCAGCAGCTCGAACGGACTAGCGGGTTCTGAGCAGTTCTTC.

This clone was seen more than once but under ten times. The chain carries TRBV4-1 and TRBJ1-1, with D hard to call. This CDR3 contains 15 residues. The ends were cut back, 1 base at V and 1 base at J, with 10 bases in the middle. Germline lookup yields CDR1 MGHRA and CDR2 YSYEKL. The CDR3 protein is CASSQVYSPNTEAFF. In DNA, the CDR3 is TGCGCCAGCAGCCAAGTCTACAGTCCGAACACTGAAGCTTTCTTT.

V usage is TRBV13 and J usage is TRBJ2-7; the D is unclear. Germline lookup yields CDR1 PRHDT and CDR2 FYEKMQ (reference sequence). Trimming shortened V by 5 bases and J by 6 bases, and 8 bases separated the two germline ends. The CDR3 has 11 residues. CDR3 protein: CASSLEREQYF. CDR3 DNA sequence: TGTGCCAGCAGCCTAGAGCGCGAGCAGTACTTC. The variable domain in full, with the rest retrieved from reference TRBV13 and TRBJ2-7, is AAGVIQSPRHLIKEKRETATLKCYPIPRHDTVYWYQQGPGQDPQFLISFYEKMQSDKGSIPDRFSAQQFSDYHSELNMSSLELGDSALYFCASSLEREQYFGPGTRLTVT.

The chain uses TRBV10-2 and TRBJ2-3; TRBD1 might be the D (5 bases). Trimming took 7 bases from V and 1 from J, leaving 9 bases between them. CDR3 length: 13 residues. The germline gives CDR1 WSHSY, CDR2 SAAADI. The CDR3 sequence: CASTPRGTDTQYF. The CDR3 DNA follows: TGCGCCAGCACCCCCAGGGGCACAGATACGCAGTATTTT.

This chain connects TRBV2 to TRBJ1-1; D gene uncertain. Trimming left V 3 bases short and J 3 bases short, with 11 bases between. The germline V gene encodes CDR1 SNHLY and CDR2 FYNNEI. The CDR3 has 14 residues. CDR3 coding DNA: TGTGCCAGCAGTGAGCTAACGGGTTACACTGAAGCTTTCTTT. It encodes CASSELTGYTEAFF.

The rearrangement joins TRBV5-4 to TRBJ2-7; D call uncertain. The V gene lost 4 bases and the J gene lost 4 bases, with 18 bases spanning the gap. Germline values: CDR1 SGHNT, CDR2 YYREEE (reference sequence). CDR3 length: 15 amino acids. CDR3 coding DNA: TGTGCCAGCAGCCCATCGAGCGCCCCCTTTTACGAGCAGTACTTC. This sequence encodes CASSPSSAPFYEQYF.

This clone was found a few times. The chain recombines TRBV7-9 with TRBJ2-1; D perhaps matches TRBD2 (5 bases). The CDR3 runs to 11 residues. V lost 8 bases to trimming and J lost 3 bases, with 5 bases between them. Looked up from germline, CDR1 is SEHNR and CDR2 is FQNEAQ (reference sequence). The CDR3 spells CASRGYNEQFF. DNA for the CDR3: TGTGCCAGCCGGGGCTACAATGAGCAGTTCTTC.

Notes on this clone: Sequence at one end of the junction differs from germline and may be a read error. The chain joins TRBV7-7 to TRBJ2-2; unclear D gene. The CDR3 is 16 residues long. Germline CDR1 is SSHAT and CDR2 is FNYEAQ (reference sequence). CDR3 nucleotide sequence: TGTGCTAGCAGCTTAGTGTCACAAACGAACACCGGGGAGCTGTTTTTT. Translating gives CASSLVSQTNTGELFF.

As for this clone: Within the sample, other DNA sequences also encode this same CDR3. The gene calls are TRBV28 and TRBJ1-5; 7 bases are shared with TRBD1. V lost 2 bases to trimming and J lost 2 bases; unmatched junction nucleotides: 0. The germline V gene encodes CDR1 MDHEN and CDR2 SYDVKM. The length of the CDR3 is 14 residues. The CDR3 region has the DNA TGTGCCAGCAGTTTAGGACAGGGCAATCAGCCCCAGCATTTT. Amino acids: CASSLGQGNQPQHF. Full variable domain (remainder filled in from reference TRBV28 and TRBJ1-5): DVKVTQSSRYLVKRTGEKVFLECVQDMDHENMFWYRQDPGLGLRLIYFSYDVKMKEKGDIPEGYSVSREKKERFSLILESASTNQTSMYLCASSLGQGNQPQHFGDGTRLSIL.

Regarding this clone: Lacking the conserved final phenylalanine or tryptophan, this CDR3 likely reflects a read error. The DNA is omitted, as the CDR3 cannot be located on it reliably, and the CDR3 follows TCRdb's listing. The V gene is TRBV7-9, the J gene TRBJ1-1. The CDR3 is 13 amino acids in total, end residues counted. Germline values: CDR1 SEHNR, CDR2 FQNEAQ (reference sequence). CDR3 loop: CASSLEGGRPWIN.

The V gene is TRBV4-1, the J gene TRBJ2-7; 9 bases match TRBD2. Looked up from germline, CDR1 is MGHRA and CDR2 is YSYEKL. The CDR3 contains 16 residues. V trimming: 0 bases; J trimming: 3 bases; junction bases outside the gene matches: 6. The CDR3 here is CASSQDFSGSFYEQYF. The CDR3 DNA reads TGCGCCAGCAGCCAAGATTTTAGCGGGAGTTTCTACGAGCAGTACTTC.

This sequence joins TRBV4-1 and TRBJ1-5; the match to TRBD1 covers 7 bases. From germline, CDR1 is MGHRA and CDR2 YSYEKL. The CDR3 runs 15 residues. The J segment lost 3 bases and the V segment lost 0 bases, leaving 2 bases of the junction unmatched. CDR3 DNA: TGCGCCAGCAGCCAAGAGACAGGGAACAATCAGCCCCAGCATTTT. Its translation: CASSQETGNNQPQHF.

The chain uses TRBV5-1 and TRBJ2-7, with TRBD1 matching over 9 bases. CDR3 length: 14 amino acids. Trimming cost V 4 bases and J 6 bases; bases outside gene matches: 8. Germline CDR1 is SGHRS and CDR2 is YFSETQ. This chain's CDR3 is CASSLRDRDGEQYF. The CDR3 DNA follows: TGCGCCAGCAGCCTCAGGGACAGGGATGGCGAGCAGTACTTC.

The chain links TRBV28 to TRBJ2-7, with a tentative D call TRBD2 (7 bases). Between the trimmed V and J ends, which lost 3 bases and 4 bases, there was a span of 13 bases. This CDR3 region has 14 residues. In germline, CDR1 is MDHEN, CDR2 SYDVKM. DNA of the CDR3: TGTGCCAGCAGTTTTCGGGGGGCTACTTACGAGCAGTACTTC. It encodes CASSFRGATYEQYF.

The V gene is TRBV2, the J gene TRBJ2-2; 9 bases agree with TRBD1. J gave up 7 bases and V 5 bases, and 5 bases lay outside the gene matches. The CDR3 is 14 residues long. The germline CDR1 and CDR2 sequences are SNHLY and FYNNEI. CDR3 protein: CASSLTGGFGELFF. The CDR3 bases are TGTGCCAGCAGTCTGACAGGGGGTTTCGGGGAGCTGTTTTTT. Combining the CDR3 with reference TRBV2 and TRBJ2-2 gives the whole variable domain EPEVTQTPSHQVTQMGQEVILRCVPISNHLYFYWYRQILGQKVEFLVSFYNNEISEKSEIFDDQFSVERPDGSNFTLKIRSTKLEDSAMYFCASSLTGGFGELFFGEGSRLTVL.

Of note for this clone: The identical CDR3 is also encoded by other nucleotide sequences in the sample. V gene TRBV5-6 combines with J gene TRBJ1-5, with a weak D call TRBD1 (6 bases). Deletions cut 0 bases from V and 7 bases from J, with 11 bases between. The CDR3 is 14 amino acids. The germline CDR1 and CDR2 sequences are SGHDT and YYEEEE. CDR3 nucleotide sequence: TGTGCCAGCAGCTTGGGGCCAGGGGAACAGCCCCAGCATTTT. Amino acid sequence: CASSLGPGEQPQHF.

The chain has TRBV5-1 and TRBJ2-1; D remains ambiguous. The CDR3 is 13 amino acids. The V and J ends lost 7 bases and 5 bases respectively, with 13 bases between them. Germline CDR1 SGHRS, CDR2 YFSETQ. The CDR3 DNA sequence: TGCGCCAGCCGCCCCGGAGTGAACAATGAGCAGTTCTTC. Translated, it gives CASRPGVNNEQFF.

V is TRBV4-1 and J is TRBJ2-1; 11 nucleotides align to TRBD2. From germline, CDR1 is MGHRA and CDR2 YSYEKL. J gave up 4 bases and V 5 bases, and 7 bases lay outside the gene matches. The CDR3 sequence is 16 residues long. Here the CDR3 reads CASSVPGTSGYNEQFF. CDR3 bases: TGCGCCAGCAGCGTCCCCGGGACTAGCGGATACAATGAGCAGTTCTTC.

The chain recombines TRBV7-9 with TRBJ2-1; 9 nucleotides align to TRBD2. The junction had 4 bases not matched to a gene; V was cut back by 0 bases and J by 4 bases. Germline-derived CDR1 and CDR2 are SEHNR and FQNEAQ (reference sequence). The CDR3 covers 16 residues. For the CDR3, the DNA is TGTGCCAGCAGCTTAGCTCTAGCGGGGACTTACAATGAGCAGTTCTTC. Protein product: CASSLALAGTYNEQFF.

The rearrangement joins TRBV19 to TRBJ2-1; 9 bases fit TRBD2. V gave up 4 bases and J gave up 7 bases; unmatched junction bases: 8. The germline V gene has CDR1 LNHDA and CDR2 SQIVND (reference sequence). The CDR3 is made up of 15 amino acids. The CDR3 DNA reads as TGTGCCAGTAGTACCCCGGGGACTAGCTTAAATGAGCAGTTCTTC. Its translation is CASSTPGTSLNEQFF.

The CDR3 DNA reads as TGCGCCAGCAGCGAAGCTAACGTAGAGACCCAGTACTTC. Its translation is CASSEANVETQYF. This rearrangement joins TRBV4-1 to TRBJ2-5; D unclear. From germline, CDR1 is MGHRA and CDR2 YSYEKL. V was cut by 5 bases and J by 4 bases, with 11 bases left in between. The CDR3 sequence is 13 residues long.

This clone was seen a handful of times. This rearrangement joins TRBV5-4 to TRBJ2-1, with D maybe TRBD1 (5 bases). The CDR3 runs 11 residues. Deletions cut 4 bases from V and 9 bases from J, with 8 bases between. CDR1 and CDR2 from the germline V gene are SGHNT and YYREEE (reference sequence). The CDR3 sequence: CASSTRVEQFF. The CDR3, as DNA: TGTGCCAGCAGCACCAGGGTTGAGCAGTTCTTC.

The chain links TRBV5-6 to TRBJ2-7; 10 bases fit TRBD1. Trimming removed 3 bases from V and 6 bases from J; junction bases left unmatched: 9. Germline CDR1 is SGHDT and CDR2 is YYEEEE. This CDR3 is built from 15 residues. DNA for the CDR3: TGTGCCAGCAGCTCTCCGGGACAGGGGTTTCGCGAGCAGTACTTC. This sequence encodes CASSSPGQGFREQYF.

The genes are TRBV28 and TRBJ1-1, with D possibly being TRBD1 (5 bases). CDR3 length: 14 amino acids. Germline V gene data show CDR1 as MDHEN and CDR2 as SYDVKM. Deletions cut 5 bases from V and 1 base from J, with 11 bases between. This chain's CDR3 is CASSPTEANTEAFF. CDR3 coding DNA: TGTGCCAGCAGTCCGACAGAAGCGAACACTGAAGCTTTCTTT. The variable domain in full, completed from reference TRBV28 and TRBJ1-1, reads DVKVTQSSRYLVKRTGEKVFLECVQDMDHENMFWYRQDPGLGLRLIYFSYDVKMKEKGDIPEGYSVSREKKERFSLILESASTNQTSMYLCASSPTEANTEAFFGQGTRLTVV.